This T cell receptor beta chain was observed in a study of T cells expressing NK-cell markers. Background on the study: The authors derived TCR beta repertoires from sorted CD3+CD56+NKG2C+, CD3+CD56+NKG2C- and CD3+CD56-NKG2C+ T cells. Sequencing covered eight donors, seven HCMV-seropositive and one seronegative.

5'RACE template switching with UMIs produced the TCR beta cDNA. For each CDR3 protein, TCRdb gives one entry from its re-call of the 5' RACE reads, without DNA. In total, the table holds about 260,000 distinct CDR3 sequences. The V gene's germline CDR1 is SGHRS and CDR2 YFSETQ. The CDR3 length is 16 residues. The clonotype originates from a woman aged 18 to 75 in good health. J is TRBJ2-1 and V is TRBV5-1; TCRdb designates TRBD1, a call that cannot be tested without DNA. Sequenced: blood T cells: a sorted CD56 or NKG2C T cell subset, CD4+ or CD8+ T cells, or bulk PBMC T cells (not recorded which). This CDR3 reads CASSLGAGGPFNEQFF.